This entry concerns a single TCR beta chain. Its antigen is unidentified. This record belongs to a study of blood T cell dynamics during melanoma immunotherapy. As for the study in general: Patients with metastatic melanoma got pembrolizumab or nivolumab-ipilimumab as first-line care. General study findings and limits: Whether repertoire-driving clones were melanoma-specific could not be determined.

Time point given: pre-treatment baseline. Apart from a couple of fast progressors, RECIST 1.1 response was judged 12 weeks post-infusion. V lost 4 bases and J 0 bases, leaving 10 bases between the germline ends. CDR1 is SNHLY and CDR2 is FYNNEI in the germline V gene. This CDR3 spans 15 amino acids. TCRdb's table, derived via immunoSEQ multiplex PCR, lists solely in-frame clones and lacks some. Of about 13,000 clones listed, roughly 86% are singletons. The chain has TRBV2 and TRBJ1-5, with a tentative D call TRBD1 (6 bases). The sample consisted of blood, taken from a patient treated with checkpoint blockade. This clonotype was obtained from a human donor with melanoma. In DNA form, the CDR3 reads TGTGCCAGCAGTGCCCAGGGACATAGCAATCAGCCCCAGCATTTT. This translates into CASSAQGHSNQPQHF.